This T cell receptor (beta chain) was profiled in a study of blood T cell repertoires in COVID-19. CDR1 is LGHDT and CDR2 is YNNKEL in the germline V gene (reference sequence). Trimming took 4 bases from V and 7 from J; bases not matched to a gene: 12. CDR3 length: 16 amino acids. Sequencing was performed with immunoSEQ multiplex PCR; in TCRdb, only in-frame clones are kept and a portion is missing. This sample has 300,000 to 400,000 clones, with 85% to 90% found just once. The chain recombines TRBV3-1 (or the pseudogene TRBV3-2) with TRBJ2-1, with TRBD2 identical over 8 bases. Sequencing was performed on PBMCs or T cells enriched from blood (not recorded which). This TCR came from a woman aged 25 to 39 with acute COVID-19. The CDR3 DNA reads TGTGCCAGCAGCCGCCAACTCGGGGGGGCCCTGAATGAGCAGTTCTTC. It yields the protein CASSRQLGGALNEQFF.